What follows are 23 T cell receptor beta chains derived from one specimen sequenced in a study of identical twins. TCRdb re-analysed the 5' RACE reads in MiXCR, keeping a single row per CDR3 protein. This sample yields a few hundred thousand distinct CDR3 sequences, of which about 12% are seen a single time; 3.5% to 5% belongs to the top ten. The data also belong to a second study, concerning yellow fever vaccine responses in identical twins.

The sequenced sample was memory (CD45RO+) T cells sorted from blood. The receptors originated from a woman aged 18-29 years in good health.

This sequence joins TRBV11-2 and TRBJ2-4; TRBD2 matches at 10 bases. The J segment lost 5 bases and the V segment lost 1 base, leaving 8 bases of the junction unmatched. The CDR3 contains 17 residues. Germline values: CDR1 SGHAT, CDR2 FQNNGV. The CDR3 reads CASSLVPSGSYENIQYF. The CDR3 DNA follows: TGTGCCAGCAGCTTAGTTCCTAGCGGGAGCTACGAAAACATTCAGTACTTC.

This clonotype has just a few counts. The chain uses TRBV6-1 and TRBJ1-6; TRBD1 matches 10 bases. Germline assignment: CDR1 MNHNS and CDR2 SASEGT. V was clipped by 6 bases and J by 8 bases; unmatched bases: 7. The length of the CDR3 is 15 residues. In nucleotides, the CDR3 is TGTGCCAGCAGCCAAACCGGGACAGGGGATTCACCCCTCCACTTT. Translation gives CASSQTGTGDSPLHF.

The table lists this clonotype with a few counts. CDR3 DNA: TGTGCCAGCAGCTTTAGTCGCCCAGATACGCAGTATTTT. Translation gives CASSFSRPDTQYF. The chain combines TRBV7-2 with TRBJ2-3; D uncertain. V was trimmed by 3 bases and J by 4 bases, leaving 8 bases between them. In germline, CDR1 is SGHTA, CDR2 FQGNSA. This CDR3 is 13 amino acids long.

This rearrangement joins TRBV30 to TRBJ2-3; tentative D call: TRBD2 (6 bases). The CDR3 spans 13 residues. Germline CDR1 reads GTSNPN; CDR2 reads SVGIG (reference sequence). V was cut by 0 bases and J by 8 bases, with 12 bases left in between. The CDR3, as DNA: TGTGCCTGGAGTGTAGGGACTGCAGTTACGCAGTATTTT. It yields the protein CAWSVGTAVTQYF.

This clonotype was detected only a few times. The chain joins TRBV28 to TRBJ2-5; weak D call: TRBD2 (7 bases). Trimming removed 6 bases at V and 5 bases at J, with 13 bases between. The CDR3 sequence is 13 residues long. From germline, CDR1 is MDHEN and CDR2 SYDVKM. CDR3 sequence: CASSRGGVETQYF. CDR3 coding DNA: TGTGCCAGCAGCCGAGGGGGGGTGGAGACCCAGTACTTC.

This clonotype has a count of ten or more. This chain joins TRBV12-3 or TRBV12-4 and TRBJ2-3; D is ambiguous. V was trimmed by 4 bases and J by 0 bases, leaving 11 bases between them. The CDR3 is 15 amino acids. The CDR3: CASSSVIASTDTQYF. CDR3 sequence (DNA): TGTGCCAGCAGTTCAGTGATAGCTAGCACAGATACGCAGTATTTT.

CDR3 nucleotides: TGCGCCAGCAGCCCGGACAGGGGGCGGCGATATGAAGCTTTCTTT. It yields the protein CASSPDRGRRYEAFF. This chain links TRBV4-1 with TRBJ1-1; 11 bases align to TRBD1. Germline CDR1 is MGHRA and CDR2 is YSYEKL. The CDR3 runs 15 residues. V gave up 4 bases and J gave up 7 bases; unmatched junction bases: 8.

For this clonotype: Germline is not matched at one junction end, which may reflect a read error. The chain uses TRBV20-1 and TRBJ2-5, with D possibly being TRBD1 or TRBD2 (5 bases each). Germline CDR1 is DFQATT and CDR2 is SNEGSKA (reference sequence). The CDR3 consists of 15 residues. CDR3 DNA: TGCAGTGCAAGAGAGGGAGCAGGGCGACAAGAGACCCAGTACTTC. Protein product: CSAREGAGRQETQYF.

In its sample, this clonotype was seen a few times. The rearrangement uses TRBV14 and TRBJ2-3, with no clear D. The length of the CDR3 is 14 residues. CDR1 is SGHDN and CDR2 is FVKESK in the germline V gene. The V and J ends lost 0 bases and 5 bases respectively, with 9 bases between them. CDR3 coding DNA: TGTGCCAGCAGCCAAGAAGGGCTCCTAGATACGCAGTATTTT. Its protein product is CASSQEGLLDTQYF.

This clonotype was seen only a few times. CDR3 amino acids: CASSEEWLTREQFF. The CDR3 DNA sequence: TGTGCCAGCAGTGAAGAGTGGTTAACTCGCGAGCAGTTCTTC. The chain combines TRBV2 with TRBJ2-1; D remains ambiguous. The germline V and J ends were trimmed by 1 base and 10 bases, with 14 bases remaining between them. CDR3 length: 14 amino acids. CDR1 is SNHLY, CDR2 FYNNEI, per germline.

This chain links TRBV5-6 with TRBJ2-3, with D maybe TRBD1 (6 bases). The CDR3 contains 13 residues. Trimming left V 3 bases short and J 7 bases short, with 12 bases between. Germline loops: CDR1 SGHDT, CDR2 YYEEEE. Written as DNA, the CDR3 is TGTGCCAGCAGCTCGGACAGCAAGTATACGCAGTATTTT. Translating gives CASSSDSKYTQYF. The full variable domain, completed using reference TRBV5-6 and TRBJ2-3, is DAGVTQSPTHLIKTRGQQVTLRCSPKSGHDTVSWYQQALGQGPQFIFQYYEEEERQRGNFPDRFSGHQFPNYSSELNVNALLLGDSALYLCASSSDSKYTQYFGPGTRLTVL.

In DNA, the CDR3 is TGCGCCAGCAGCCAAGATCAAGGGGATTTTTACGAGCAGTACTTC. Translation: CASSQDQGDFYEQYF. The chain is built from TRBV4-1 and TRBJ2-7; possible D gene TRBD1, 5 bases. The CDR3 contains 15 residues. The ends were cut back, 0 bases at V and 4 bases at J, with 13 bases in the middle. Germline CDR1 is MGHRA and CDR2 is YSYEKL.

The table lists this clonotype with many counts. The CDR3 DNA reads as TGCGCCAGCAGCTTGGAGAGGAATGAGCAGTTCTTC. As protein: CASSLERNEQFF. The chain is built from TRBV5-1 and TRBJ2-1; unclear D gene. The V gene lost 0 bases and the J gene lost 7 bases, with 5 bases spanning the gap. CDR1 and CDR2 from the germline V gene are SGHRS and YFSETQ. The CDR3 consists of 12 residues.

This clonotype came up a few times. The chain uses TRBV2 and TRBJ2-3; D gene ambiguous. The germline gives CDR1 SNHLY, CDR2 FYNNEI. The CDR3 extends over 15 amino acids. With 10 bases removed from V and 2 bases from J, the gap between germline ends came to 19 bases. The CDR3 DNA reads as TGTGCCACCCAACCCGGGTTAACGTTCACAGATACGCAGTATTTT. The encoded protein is CATQPGLTFTDTQYF.

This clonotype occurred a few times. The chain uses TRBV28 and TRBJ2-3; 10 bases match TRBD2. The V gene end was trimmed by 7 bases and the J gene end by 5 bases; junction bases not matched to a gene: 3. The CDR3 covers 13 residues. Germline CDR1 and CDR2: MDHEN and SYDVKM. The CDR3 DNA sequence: TGTGCCAGCAAAGCGGGAGGGGGAGATACGCAGTATTTT. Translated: CASKAGGGDTQYF.

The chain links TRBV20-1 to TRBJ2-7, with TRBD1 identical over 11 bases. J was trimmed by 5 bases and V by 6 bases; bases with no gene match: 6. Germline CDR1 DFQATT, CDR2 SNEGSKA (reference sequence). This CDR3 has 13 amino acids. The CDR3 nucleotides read TGCAGTGCCCAGGGGACAGGGGGGGACGAGCAGTACTTC. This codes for CSAQGTGGDEQYF.

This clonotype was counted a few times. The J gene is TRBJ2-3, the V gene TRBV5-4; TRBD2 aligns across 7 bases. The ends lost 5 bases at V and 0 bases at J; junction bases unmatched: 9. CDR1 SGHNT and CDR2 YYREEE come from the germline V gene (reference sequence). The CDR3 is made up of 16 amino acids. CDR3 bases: TGTGCCAGCAGTTCCAAAGCGGGATCGAGCACAGATACGCAGTATTTT. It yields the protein CASSSKAGSSTDTQYF.

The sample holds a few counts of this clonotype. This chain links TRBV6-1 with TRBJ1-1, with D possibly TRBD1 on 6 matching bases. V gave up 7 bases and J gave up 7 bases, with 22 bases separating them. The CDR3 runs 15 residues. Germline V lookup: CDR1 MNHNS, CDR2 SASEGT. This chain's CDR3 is CASMPASGASGEAFF. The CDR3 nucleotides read TGTGCCAGCATGCCGGCCTCGGGGGCAAGTGGTGAAGCTTTCTTT.

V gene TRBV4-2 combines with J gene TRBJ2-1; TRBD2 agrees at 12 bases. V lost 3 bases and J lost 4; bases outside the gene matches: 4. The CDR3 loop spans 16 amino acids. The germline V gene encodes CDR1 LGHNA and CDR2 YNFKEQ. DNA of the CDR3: TGTGCCAGCAGCCAGGAGACTAGCGGGGGTTACAATGAGCAGTTCTTC. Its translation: CASSQETSGGYNEQFF.

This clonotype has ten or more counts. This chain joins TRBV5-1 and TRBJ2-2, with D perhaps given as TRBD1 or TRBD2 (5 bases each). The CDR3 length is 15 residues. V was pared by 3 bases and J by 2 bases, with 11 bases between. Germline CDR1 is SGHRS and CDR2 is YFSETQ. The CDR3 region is CASSSGADNTGELFF. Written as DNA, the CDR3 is TGCGCCAGCAGCTCCGGGGCGGACAACACCGGGGAGCTGTTTTTT.

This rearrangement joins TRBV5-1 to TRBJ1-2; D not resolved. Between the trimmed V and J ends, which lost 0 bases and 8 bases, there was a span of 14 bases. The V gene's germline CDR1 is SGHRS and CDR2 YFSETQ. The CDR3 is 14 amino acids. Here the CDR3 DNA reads TGCGCCAGCAGCTTGGGGGAGGAGGGTAACGGCTACACCTTC. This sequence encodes CASSLGEEGNGYTF.

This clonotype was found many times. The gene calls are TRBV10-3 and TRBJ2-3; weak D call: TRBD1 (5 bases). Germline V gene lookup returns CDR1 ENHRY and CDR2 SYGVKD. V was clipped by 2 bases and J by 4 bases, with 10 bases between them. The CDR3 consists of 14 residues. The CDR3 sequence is CAISEGSTADTQYF. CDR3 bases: TGTGCCATCAGTGAGGGATCGACAGCAGATACGCAGTATTTT.

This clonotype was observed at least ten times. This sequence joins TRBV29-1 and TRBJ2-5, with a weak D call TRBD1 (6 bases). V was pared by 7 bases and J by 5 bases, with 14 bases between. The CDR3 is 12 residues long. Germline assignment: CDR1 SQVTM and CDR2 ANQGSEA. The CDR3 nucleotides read TGCAGCGCCACAGGGATTAGGGAGACCCAGTACTTC. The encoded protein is CSATGIRETQYF.